Detailed here is one T cell receptor beta chain. The germline V and J ends were trimmed by 5 bases and 2 bases, with 10 bases remaining between them. From germline, CDR1 is LNHDA and CDR2 SQIVND (reference sequence). The CDR3 extends over 14 amino acids. Produced via immunoSEQ multiplex PCR; TCRdb's table is partial and in-frame only. The table includes about 45,000 clones, approximately 62% detected once. These data come from a study of radiotherapy plus CTLA-4 blockade in lung cancer. This sequence joins TRBV19 and TRBJ1-3; a weak D match, TRBD1 (5 bases). This clonotype was obtained from a human donor with non-small cell lung cancer who had a partial response to radiotherapy plus ipilimumab. The input for sequencing was peripheral blood, taken from a patient treated with radiotherapy plus ipilimumab. The CDR3 loop reads CASSQGLPGNTIYF. The DNA for the CDR3 is TGTGCCAGTAGTCAGGGTCTGCCTGGAAACACCATATATTTT.